This T cell receptor (beta chain) comes out of a study of shared clonotypes between healthy human individuals. Naive CD8 populations comprised CD45RO-negative cells positively selected for CCR7, excluding terminally differentiated effector memory CD45RA+ cells. It was at deep level that the assay was run. Sequencing used immunoSEQ multiplex PCR; TCRdb keeps in-frame clones, though not all of them. The repertoire includes around 2.1 million clones, approximately 94% of them detected once, and about 1.8% sits in the top ten. CDR1 SQVTM and CDR2 ANQGSEA come from the germline V gene. The CDR3 extends over 14 amino acids. V was pared by 3 bases and J by 7 bases, with 16 bases between.

The sequence was collected from a young man in good health. Some clones in this sample may be carry-over from other donors' samples. This chain links TRBV29-1 with TRBJ2-1; D remains unclear. The material sequenced was naive CD8+ T cells from PBMCs. CDR3 coding DNA: TGCAGCGTTGATGGGCTCCTCCGCTTAAATGAGCAGTTCTTC. Its translation is CSVDGLLRLNEQFF.